Detailed here is one T cell receptor (beta chain). The target antigen is unknown. The data stem from a study of graft-versus-host responses after intestinal transplantation. On the study more broadly: Grafts that recipients had were multivisceral, liver-intestinal, or isolated intestinal transplants. For two to four years after anti-thymocyte globulin induction, all recipients took tacrolimus and steroids.

Germline CDR1 reads SNHLY; CDR2 reads FYNNEI. The V gene lost 0 bases and the J gene lost 2 bases, with 13 bases spanning the gap. The CDR3 is 17 residues long. Using immunoSEQ multiplex PCR, the repertoire was profiled, and TCRdb retains in-frame clones only, with some absent. The sample lists roughly 120,000 clones; 90% to 95% were seen once. Study-wide findings and caveats: Recipient marrow showed GvH clones, some seen first in ileum or blood. High graft-versus-host to host-versus-graft T cell clonal ratios marked allografts of patients with graft-donor macrochimerism.

The source was unstimulated CD8+ T cells sorted from spleen or lymph node cells, collected before intestinal transplant. The receptor was derived from a human donor who received an intestinal transplant. The chain joins TRBV2 to TRBJ2-2, with unresolved D. The DNA of the CDR3 is TGTGCCAGCAGTGAAGCGCGAGGAGTCCTAAACACCGGGGAGCTGTTTTTT. Protein: CASSEARGVLNTGELFF. Full variable domain (rest looked up from reference TRBV2 and TRBJ2-2): EPEVTQTPSHQVTQMGQEVILRCVPISNHLYFYWYRQILGQKVEFLVSFYNNEISEKSEIFDDQFSVERPDGSNFTLKIRSTKLEDSAMYFCASSEARGVLNTGELFFGEGSRLTVL.